Sequencing of this TCR beta chain was carried out in a study of blood T cell repertoires in COVID-19. For the study at large: COVID-19 samples from acute and convalescent phases originated in the United States, Italy and Spain. The cDNA or gDNA used as material had been derived from T cells, B-cell-depleted T cells, or PBMCs.

Germline V lookup: CDR1 KGHDR, CDR2 SFDVKD. The CDR3 has 14 residues. V was clipped by 4 bases and J by 2 bases, with 10 bases between them. Per the study methods: Amplification of reference gene primers provided the estimated nucleated cell counts. Sequencing was performed with immunoSEQ multiplex PCR; in TCRdb, only in-frame clones are kept and a portion is missing. The V and J calls and clone size were taken over from that table, and D and trimming were inferred from the DNA. The sample shows over 350,000 clones, around nine tenths of them seen only once. The TCR sequence derives from a woman between 50 and 59 years old who had recovered from COVID-19. V and J are TRBV24-1 and TRBJ1-2; D unresolved. Specimen: PBMCs or T cells enriched from blood (not recorded which). CDR3 DNA: TGTGCCACCAGTGAGTCGGGCGGGAACTATGGCTACACCTTC. This translates into CATSESGGNYGYTF.